This T cell receptor (beta chain) appears in the sequencing data of a study of high-grade serous ovarian cancer treatment subgroups (dated by TCRdb to the early 2020s). With respect to the entire study: On average, each sample produced roughly 15,000 sequencing reads and about 7,000 unique TCR beta rearrangements. Under a laparoscopic triage algorithm, patients with high-grade serous ovarian cancer were grouped by complete gross resection or by neoadjuvant chemotherapy response, and the study profiled the TCR beta repertoires of these patients. A cohort of roughly 30 patients was included: roughly 10 with no residual disease after primary surgery (R0), roughly 10 who were excellent NACT responders, and roughly 10 who were poor NACT responders. One primary tumor sample and two metastatic tumor samples were collected from each patient, for a total of over 85 samples. Broad study findings and their caveats: The TCR repertoire analyses centered on CDR3, and CDR1 and CDR2 were not analyzed. Spatial information was not captured by bulk tumor TCR sequencing, so insight into HGSC tumor complexity and diversity was limited. Tumors from the same patient had repertoire similarity ranging from about 0.095 to 0.85, while tumors from different patients showed almost no similarity. TCR clonal relatedness was found to be positively correlated with neoantigen level and, by trend, with copy number variation and mutation load derived from whole-genome sequencing.

The tumor samples were collected prior to definitive surgery or chemotherapy. Genomic DNA extraction was performed by the MD Anderson Biospecimen Extraction Resource, and TCR sequencing was carried out by the MD Anderson Cancer Genomics Laboratory. The 75 to 100 tumor samples underwent high-throughput TCR profiling with ImmunoSEQ. The original pipeline was this. To measure repertoire diversity, the metrics used were richness (unique productive sequences), clonality, evenness and relatedness, and the Bhattacharyya coefficient was used to assess similarity between samples. In a sensitivity analysis, TCRs with fewer than two reads were excluded, and consistent conclusions were obtained. This immuneACCESS table, as held by TCRdb, lists in-frame sequences with V and J called but not all clones. Of the missing ones, under half trace to an unresolved V gene in checked studies; the others have no known cause. That table is the source of V, J and clone size, and D and trimming were worked out from the DNA. Recorded for this sample are about 12,000 clones; 88% of them occurred a single time. The ten largest clonotypes hold under 3.5% of the sample.

The trim is 4 bases for V and 0 bases for J, with a gap of 9 bases between the germline ends. The germline V gene encodes CDR1 SGHNT and CDR2 YYREEE (reference sequence). From the cysteine through the phenylalanine, the CDR3 covers 14 amino acids. Only the CDR3 portion is preserved as DNA: 42 bases, with reading frame beginning at the first base. Of note for this clone: The specificity of this receptor is unknown. No quality values exist for individual bases; no much larger clone is one base distant.

Rearrangement joined TRBV5-4 to TRBJ2-3; the D gene is not confidently resolved. The clonotype was recovered from a human donor with high-grade serous ovarian cancer. The sequenced material came from tumor tissue. Read as DNA, the sequence is TGTGCCAGCAGCCCCGCCCTCAGCACAGATACGCAGTATTTT. Its translation reads: CASSPALSTDTQYF.